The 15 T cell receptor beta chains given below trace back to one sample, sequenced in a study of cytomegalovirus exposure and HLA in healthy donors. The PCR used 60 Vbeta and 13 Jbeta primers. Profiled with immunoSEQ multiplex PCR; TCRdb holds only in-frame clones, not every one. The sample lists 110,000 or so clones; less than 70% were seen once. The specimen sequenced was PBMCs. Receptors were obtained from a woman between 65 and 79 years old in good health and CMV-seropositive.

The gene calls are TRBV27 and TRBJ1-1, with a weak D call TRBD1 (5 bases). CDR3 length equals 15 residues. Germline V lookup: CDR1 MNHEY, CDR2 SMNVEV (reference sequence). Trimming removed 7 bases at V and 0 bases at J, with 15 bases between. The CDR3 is CASTGGVGLNTEAFF. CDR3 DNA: TGTGCCAGCACGGGGGGGGTGGGACTGAACACTGAAGCTTTCTTT.

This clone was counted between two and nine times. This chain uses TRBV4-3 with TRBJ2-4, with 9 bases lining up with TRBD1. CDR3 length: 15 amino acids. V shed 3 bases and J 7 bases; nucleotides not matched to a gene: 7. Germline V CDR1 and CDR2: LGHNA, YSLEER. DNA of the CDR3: TGCGCCAGCAGCCAGACAGGGGGTTGGTGGAACATTCAGTACTTC. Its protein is CASSQTGGWWNIQYF.

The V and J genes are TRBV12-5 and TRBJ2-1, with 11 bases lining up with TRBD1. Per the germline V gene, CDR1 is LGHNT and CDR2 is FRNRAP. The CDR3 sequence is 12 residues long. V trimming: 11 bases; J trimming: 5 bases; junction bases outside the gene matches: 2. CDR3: CAWTGGNNEQFF. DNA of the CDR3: TGTGCTTGGACAGGGGGCAACAATGAGCAGTTCTTC.

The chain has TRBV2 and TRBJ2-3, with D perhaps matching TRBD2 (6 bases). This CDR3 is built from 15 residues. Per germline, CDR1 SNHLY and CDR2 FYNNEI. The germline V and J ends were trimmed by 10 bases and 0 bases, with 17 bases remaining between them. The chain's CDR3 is CAIGGSLFSTDTQYF. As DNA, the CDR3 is TGTGCCATTGGGGGGTCTCTGTTTAGCACAGATACGCAGTATTTT. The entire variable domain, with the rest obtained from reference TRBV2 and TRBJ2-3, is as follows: EPEVTQTPSHQVTQMGQEVILRCVPISNHLYFYWYRQILGQKVEFLVSFYNNEISEKSEIFDDQFSVERPDGSNFTLKIRSTKLEDSAMYFCAIGGSLFSTDTQYFGPGTRLTVL.

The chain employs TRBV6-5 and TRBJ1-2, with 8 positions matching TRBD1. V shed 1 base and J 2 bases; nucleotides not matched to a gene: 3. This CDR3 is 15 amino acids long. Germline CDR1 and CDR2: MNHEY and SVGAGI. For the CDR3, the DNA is TGTGCCAGCAGTTACTGGGGACAGGAAAACTATGGCTACACCTTC. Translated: CASSYWGQENYGYTF.

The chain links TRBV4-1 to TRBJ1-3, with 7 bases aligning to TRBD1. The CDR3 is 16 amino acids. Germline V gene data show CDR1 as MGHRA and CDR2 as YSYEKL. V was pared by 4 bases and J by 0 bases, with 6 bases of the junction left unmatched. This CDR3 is CASSLAGQLSGNTIYF. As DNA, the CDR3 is TGCGCCAGCAGCCTCGCGGGACAGCTCTCTGGAAACACCATATATTTT.

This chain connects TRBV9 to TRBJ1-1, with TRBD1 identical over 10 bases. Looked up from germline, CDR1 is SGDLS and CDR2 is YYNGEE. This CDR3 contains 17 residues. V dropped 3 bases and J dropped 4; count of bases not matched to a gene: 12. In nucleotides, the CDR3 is TGTGCCAGCAGCGCTCTACATCCGGACAGGGGGGGCACTGAAGCTTTCTTT. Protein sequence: CASSALHPDRGGTEAFF.

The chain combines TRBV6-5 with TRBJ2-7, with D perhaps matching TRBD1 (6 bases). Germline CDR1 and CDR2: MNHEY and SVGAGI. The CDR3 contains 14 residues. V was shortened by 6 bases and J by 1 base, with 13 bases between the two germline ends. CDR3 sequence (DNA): TGTGCCAGCAGACGGGTCGGACAGTCCTACGAGCAGTACTTC. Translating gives CASRRVGQSYEQYF.

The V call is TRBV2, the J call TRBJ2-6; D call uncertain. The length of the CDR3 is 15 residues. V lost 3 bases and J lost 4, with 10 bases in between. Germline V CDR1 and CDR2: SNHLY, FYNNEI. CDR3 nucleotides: TGTGCCAGCAGTGATACCCGAGTGGGGGCCAACGTCCTGACTTTC. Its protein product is CASSDTRVGANVLTF.

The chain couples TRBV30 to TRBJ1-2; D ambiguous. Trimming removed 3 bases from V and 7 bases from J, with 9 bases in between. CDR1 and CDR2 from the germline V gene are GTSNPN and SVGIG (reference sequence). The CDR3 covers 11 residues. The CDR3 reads CAWSPGSGYTF. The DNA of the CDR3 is TGTGCCTGGAGCCCGGGGTCTGGCTACACCTTC. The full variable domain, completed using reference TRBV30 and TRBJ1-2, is SQTIHQWPATLVQPVGSPLSLECTVEGTSNPNLYWYRQAAGRGLQLLFYSVGIGQISSEVPQNLSASRPQDRQFILSSKKLLLSDSGFYLCAWSPGSGYTFGSGTRLTVV.

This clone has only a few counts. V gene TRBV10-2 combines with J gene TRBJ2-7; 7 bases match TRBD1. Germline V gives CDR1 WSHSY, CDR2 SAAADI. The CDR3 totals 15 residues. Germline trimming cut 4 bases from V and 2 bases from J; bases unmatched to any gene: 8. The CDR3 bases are TGCGCCAGCAGTGGACCCGGACAGGCGACCTACGAGCAGTACTTC. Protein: CASSGPGQATYEQYF.

The CDR3 is CASSAIAGGIQETQYF. The CDR3 bases are TGTGCCAGCAGCGCTATAGCGGGGGGGATCCAAGAGACCCAGTACTTC. The V call is TRBV7-2, the J call TRBJ2-5, with 11 bases identical to TRBD2. The CDR3 extends over 16 amino acids. After removal of 5 bases from V and 1 base from J, the junction contained 6 bases not matched to a gene. CDR1 SGHTA and CDR2 FQGNSA come from the germline V gene.

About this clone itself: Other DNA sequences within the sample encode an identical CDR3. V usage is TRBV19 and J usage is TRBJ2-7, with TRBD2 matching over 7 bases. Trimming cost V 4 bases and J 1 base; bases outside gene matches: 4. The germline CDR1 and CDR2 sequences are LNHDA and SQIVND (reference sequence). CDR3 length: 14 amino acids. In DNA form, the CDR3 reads TGTGCCAGTAGTAGAGCGGGGCCTTCCTACGAGCAGTACTTC. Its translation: CASSRAGPSYEQYF. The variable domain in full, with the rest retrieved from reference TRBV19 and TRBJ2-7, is DGGITQSPKYLFRKEGQNVTLSCEQNLNHDAMYWYRQDPGQGLRLIYYSQIVNDFQKGDIAEGYSVSREKKESFPLTVTSAQKNPTAFYLCASSRAGPSYEQYFGPGTRLTVT.

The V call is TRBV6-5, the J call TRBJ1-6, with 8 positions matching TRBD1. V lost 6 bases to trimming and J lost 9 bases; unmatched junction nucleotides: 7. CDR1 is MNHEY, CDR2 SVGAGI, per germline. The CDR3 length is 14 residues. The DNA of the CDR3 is TGTGCCAGCAGACCGGGACAGGTATTTTCACCCCTCCACTTT. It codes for CASRPGQVFSPLHF.

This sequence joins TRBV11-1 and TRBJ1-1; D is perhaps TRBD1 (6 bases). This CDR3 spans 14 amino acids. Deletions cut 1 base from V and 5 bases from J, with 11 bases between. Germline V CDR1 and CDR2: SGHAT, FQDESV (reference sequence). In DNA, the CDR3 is TGTGCCAGCAGCTTAGAGGGGGAGAGGACTGAAGCTTTCTTT. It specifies CASSLEGERTEAFF.